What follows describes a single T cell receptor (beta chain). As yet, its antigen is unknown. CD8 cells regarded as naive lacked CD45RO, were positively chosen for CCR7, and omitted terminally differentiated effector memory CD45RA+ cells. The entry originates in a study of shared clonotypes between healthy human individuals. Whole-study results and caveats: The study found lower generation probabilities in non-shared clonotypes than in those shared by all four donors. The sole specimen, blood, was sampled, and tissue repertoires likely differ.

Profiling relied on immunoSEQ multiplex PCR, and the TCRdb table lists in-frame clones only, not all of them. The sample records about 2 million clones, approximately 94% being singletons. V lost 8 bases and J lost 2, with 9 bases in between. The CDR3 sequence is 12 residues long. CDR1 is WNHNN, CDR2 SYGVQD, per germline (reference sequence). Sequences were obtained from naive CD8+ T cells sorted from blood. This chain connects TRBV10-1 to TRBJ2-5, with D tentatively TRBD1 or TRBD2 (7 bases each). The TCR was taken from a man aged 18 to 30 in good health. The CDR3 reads CASQGGQETQYF. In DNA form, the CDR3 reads TGCGCCAGCCAGGGGGGGCAAGAGACCCAGTACTTC.